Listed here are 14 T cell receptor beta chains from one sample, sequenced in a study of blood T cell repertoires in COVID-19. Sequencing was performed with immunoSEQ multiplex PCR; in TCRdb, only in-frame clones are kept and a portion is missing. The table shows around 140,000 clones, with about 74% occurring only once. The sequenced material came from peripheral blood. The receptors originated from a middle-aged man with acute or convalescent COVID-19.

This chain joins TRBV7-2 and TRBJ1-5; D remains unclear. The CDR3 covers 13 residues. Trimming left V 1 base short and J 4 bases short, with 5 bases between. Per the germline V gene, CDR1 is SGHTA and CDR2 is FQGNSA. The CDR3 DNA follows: TGTGCCAGCAGCTTAGACTGGAATCAGCCCCAGCATTTT. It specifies CASSLDWNQPQHF.

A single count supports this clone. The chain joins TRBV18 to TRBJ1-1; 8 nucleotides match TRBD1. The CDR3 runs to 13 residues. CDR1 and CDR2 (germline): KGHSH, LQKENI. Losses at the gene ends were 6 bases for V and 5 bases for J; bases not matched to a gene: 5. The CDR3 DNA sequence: TGTGCCAGCTCGGACAGGGTACAAACTGAAGCTTTCTTT. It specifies CASSDRVQTEAFF.

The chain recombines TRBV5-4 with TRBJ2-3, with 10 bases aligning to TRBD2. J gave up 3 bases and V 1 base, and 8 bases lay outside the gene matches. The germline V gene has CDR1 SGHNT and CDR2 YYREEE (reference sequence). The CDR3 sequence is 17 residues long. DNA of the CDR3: TGTGCCAGCAGCTTGTCCGCAGCGGGGGGGCGGACAGATACGCAGTATTTT. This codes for CASSLSAAGGRTDTQYF.

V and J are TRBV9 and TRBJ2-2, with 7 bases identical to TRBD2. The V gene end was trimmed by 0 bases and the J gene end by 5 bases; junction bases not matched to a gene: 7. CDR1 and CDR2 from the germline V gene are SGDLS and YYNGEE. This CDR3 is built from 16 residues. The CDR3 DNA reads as TGTGCCAGCAGCGTAGCTGGGGGGGTGGGGACCGGGGAGCTGTTTTTT. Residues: CASSVAGGVGTGELFF.

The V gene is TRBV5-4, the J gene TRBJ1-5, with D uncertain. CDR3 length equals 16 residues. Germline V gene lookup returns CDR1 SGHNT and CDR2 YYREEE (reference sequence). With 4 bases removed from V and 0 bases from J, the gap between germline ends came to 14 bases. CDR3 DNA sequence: TGTGCCAGCAGCCCGGACGGACGGGGTAGCAATCAGCCCCAGCATTTT. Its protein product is CASSPDGRGSNQPQHF.

The CDR3 sequence is CASSFGAYNEQFF. In DNA, the CDR3 is TGCGCCAGCAGCTTCGGGGCCTACAATGAGCAGTTCTTC. The rearrangement joins TRBV5-1 to TRBJ2-1; perhaps TRBD2 as D (5 bases). Germline CDR1 reads SGHRS; CDR2 reads YFSETQ. With 2 bases removed from V and 2 bases from J, the gap between germline ends came to 5 bases. The CDR3 has 13 residues.

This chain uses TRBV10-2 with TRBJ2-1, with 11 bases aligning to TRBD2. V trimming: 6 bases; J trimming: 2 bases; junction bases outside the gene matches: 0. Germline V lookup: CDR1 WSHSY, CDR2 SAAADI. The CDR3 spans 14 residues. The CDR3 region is CASRTSGAYNEQFF. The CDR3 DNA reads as TGCGCCAGCAGGACTAGCGGGGCCTACAATGAGCAGTTCTTC.

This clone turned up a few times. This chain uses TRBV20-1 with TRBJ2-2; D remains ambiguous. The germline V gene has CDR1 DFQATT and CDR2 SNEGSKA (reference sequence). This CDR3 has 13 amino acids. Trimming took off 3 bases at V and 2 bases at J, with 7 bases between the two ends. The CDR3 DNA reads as TGCAGTGCTAGTATCCCTAACACCGGGGAGCTGTTTTTT. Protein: CSASIPNTGELFF.

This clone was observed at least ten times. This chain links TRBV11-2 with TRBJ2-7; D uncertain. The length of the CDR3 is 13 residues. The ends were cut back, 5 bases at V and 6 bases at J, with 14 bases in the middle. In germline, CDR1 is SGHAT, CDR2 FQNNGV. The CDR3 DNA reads TGTGCCAGCAGCCGCTCCCTGCGCCTCGAGCAGTACGTC. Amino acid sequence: CASSRSLRLEQYV.

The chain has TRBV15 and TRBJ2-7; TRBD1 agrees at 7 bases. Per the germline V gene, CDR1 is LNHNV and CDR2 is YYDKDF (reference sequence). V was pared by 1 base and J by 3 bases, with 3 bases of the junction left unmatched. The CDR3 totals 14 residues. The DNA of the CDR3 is TGTGCCACCAGCAGAGGAGACAGGGTCTACGAGCAGTACTTC. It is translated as CATSRGDRVYEQYF.

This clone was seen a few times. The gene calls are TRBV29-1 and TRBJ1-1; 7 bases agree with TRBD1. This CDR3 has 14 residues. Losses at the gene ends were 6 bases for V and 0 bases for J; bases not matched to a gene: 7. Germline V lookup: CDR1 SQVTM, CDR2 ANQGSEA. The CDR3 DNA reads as TGCAGCGTCGATACGACAGGGTTGAACACTGAAGCTTTCTTT. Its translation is CSVDTTGLNTEAFF.

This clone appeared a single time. The CDR3 protein is CASSPTGEGNTIYF. In DNA, the CDR3 is TGTGCCAGCTCACCGACAGGGGAAGGAAACACCATATATTTT. This chain links TRBV18 with TRBJ1-3; TRBD1 matches 8 bases. Trimming at V came to 3 bases and at J to 4 bases, leaving 2 bases not matched to a gene. Germline CDR1 is KGHSH and CDR2 is LQKENI. The CDR3 has 14 amino acids. The variable domain in full, with the rest retrieved from reference TRBV18 and TRBJ1-3, is NAGVMQNPRHLVRRRGQEARLRCSPMKGHSHVYWYRQLPEEGLKFMVYLQKENIIDESGMPKERFSAEFPKEGPSILRIQQVVRGDSAAYFCASSPTGEGNTIYFGEGSWLTVV.

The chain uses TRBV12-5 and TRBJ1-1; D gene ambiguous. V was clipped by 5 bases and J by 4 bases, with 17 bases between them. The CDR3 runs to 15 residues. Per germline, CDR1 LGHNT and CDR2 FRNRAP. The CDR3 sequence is CASGRLTGQGTEAFF. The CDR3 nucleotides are TGTGCTAGTGGTCGCCTGACGGGTCAAGGCACTGAAGCTTTCTTT. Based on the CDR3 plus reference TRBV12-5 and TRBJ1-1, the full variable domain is DARVTQTPRHKVTEMGQEVTMRCQPILGHNTVFWYRQTMMQGLELLAYFRNRAPLDDSGMPKDRFSAEMPDATLATLKIQPSEPRDSAVYFCASGRLTGQGTEAFFGQGTRLTVV.

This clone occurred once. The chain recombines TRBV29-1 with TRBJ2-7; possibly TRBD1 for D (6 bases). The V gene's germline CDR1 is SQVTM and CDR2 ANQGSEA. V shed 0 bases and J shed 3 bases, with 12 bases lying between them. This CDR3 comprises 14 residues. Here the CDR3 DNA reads TGCAGCGTTGAAGATCAAGGCAGGGGCTACGAGCAGTACTTC. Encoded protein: CSVEDQGRGYEQYF.